This T cell receptor (beta chain) came from a study of T cells in women clearing cervical HPV infection. Study in general: For cases, blood was sampled a median approximately 150 days after lesion detection, interquartile range roughly 90 to 230 days.

Of note for this clone: The CDR3 goes on 3 residues after the read ends, and that part is filled in from the germline J gene.

This CDR3 spans 12 amino acids. Germline V gene lookup returns CDR1 LNHDA and CDR2 SQIVND (reference sequence). Profiling relied on immunoSEQ multiplex PCR, and the TCRdb table lists in-frame clones only, not all of them. This sample contains about 46,000 clones. All donors had a single incident cervical HPV16 infection, not prevalent. Cervical HPV DNA detected by MY09/MY11 PCR, typed by dot-blot. The sequence was obtained from a woman aged 18-69 years with a cervical HPV16 infection that either progressed to CIN3+ or cleared (not recorded which). This chain connects TRBV19 to TRBJ2-4; the match to TRBD1 covers 7 bases. The sequenced sample consisted of blood buffy coat. CDR3 bases read: TGTGCCAGTTCCCCGAGGGGACAGCCT. Amino acids: CASSPRGQP. In full, the CDR3 reads CASSPRGQPQYF.